A selection of T cell receptor beta chains follows, all from one sample in a study of T cells after yellow fever vaccination. TCRdb reprocessed the 5' RACE reads with MiXCR, giving one entry per CDR3 protein. The sample shows 300,000 to 400,000 distinct CDR3 sequences, approximately 3.9% of them seen only once. The source material was PBMCs, sampled 5 days after the yellow fever booster vaccination. These receptors were taken from a man younger than 30 who received the YFV17D yellow fever vaccine. CDR3s include the opening cysteine and the closing phenylalanine or tryptophan. Fields, in order: V gene, clone size, D gene, J gene, CDR3 protein, CDR3 DNA. The D gene is left open where the match is weak. Clone size, where shown, is once, few, many, or a class for clones that have expanded.

>TRBV19|few|TRBD1|TRBJ1-1
CAAAGTGLGAGTEAFF
TGTGCGGCCGCCGGGACAGGGTTGGGAGCTGGCACTGAAGCTTTCTTT
>TRBV10-2|NA|NA|TRBJ2-3
CASSEWGAASTDTQYF
TGCGCCAGCAGTGAGTGGGGGGCGGCTAGCACAGATACGCAGTATTTT
>TRBV15|many|NA|TRBJ2-6
CATSRVTRSGANVLTF
TGTGCCACCAGCAGAGTAACCCGCTCTGGGGCCAACGTCCTGACTTTC
>TRBV27|few|NA|TRBJ1-5
CASRLSGGGQPQHF
TGTGCCAGCAGGTTGTCGGGGGGAGGTCAGCCCCAGCATTTT
>TRBV5-1|NA|NA|TRBJ1-6
CASSLVPRSNSPLHF
TGCGCCAGCAGCTTGGTACCCCGCTCTAATTCACCCCTCCACTTT
>TRBV2|NA|NA|TRBJ1-4
CASSRIVGVTNEKLFF
TGTGCCAGCAGCCGGATCGTTGGGGTAACTAATGAAAAACTGTTTTTT
>TRBV9|NA|NA|TRBJ2-5
CASSKGVQETQYF
TGTGCCAGCAGCAAGGGAGTCCAAGAGACCCAGTACTTC
>TRBV29-1|many|TRBD1|TRBJ1-1
CSVEGQMNTEAFF
TGCAGCGTTGAGGGACAGATGAACACTGAAGCTTTCTTT
>TRBV5-1|few|NA|TRBJ2-7
CASSLPGANSEQYF
TGCGCCAGCAGCTTACCAGGGGCAAATTCTGAGCAGTACTTC
>TRBV7-2|many|NA|TRBJ2-5
CASSLVYRVIGETQYF
TGTGCCAGCAGCTTAGTGTACAGGGTAATTGGAGAGACCCAGTACTTC
>TRBV5-5|NA|NA|TRBJ1-6
CASSWDSWDSPLHF
TGTGCCAGCAGCTGGGACTCCTGGGATTCACCCCTCCACTTT
>TRBV18|many|NA|TRBJ1-1
CASSPPWGGHTEAFF
TGTGCCAGCTCACCACCGTGGGGGGGTCACACTGAAGCTTTCTTT
>TRBV10-3|many|TRBD2|TRBJ2-3
CAISQVAGSADTQYF
TGTGCCATCAGCCAGGTAGCGGGGTCGGCAGATACGCAGTATTTT
>TRBV4-1|NA|NA|TRBJ2-1
CASSHGWEASYNEQFF
TGCGCCAGCAGCCATGGGTGGGAGGCCTCCTACAATGAGCAGTTCTTC
>TRBV27|many|NA|TRBJ2-1
CASSLGVYNEQFF
TGTGCCAGCAGTCTGGGAGTGTACAATGAGCAGTTCTTC
>TRBV5-1|few|NA|TRBJ1-1
CASSFNGGQNTEAFF
TGCGCCAGCAGCTTTAACGGGGGACAGAACACTGAAGCTTTCTTT
>TRBV5-1|NA|TRBD1|TRBJ1-2
CASSLFETGYGYTF
TGCGCCAGCAGCTTGTTTGAGACAGGGTATGGCTACACCTTC
>TRBV7-9|few|TRBD1|TRBJ1-4
CASSFPRDRGWDEKLFF
TGTGCCAGCAGCTTTCCCCGGGACAGGGGGTGGGATGAAAAACTGTTTTTT
>TRBV4-1|few|NA|TRBJ2-1
CASSQGPFGSYNEQFF
TGCGCCAGCAGCCAGGGCCCTTTCGGCTCCTACAATGAGCAGTTCTTC
>TRBV30|many|NA|TRBJ1-1
CASDRVNTEAFF
TGTGCCTCGGACAGAGTGAACACTGAAGCTTTCTTT
>TRBV5-1|many|TRBD2|TRBJ2-3
CASSFTLAGGFTDTQYF
TGCGCCAGCAGCTTTACCCTAGCGGGGGGATTCACAGATACGCAGTATTTT
>TRBV21-1|NA|NA|TRBJ1-5
CASSNQQREDNQPQHF
TGTGCCAGCAGCAATCAACAGAGAGAAGACAATCAGCCCCAGCATTTT
>TRBV3-1|many|NA|TRBJ2-7
CASSQQSNSFGGGEQYF
TGTGCCAGCAGCCAACAATCGAATAGTTTTGGTGGGGGCGAGCAGTACTTC
>TRBV19|few|NA|TRBJ1-5
CASSIAGQGDQPQHF
TGTGCCAGTAGCATAGCAGGCCAGGGAGATCAGCCCCAGCATTTT
>TRBV7-8|few|NA|TRBJ1-1
CASGAAGKLEAFF
TGTGCCAGTGGGGCGGCGGGGAAGCTTGAAGCTTTCTTT
>TRBV5-1|many|NA|TRBJ1-2
CASSETEGRVFGYTF
TGCGCCAGCAGCGAAACTGAAGGCAGGGTATTTGGCTACACCTTC
>TRBV7-2|few|NA|TRBJ2-5
CASRPTAVQETQYF
TGTGCCAGCAGGCCAACTGCTGTGCAAGAGACCCAGTACTTC
>TRBV7-8|many|TRBD1|TRBJ2-7
CASSIGGAIYEQYF
TGTGCCAGCAGCATAGGGGGCGCGATATACGAGCAGTACTTC
>TRBV13|NA|TRBD1|TRBJ2-1
CATQDRNQYNEQFF
TGTGCCACCCAGGACAGGAACCAATACAATGAGCAGTTCTTC
>TRBV19|NA|NA|TRBJ1-1
CASSMGGMNTEAFF
TGTGCCAGTAGTATGGGGGGAATGAACACTGAAGCTTTCTTT
>TRBV11-2|many|NA|TRBJ1-1
CASSLVSLVNTEAFF
TGTGCCAGCAGCTTAGTGTCTTTGGTGAACACTGAAGCTTTCTTT
>TRBV5-1|few|TRBD2|TRBJ2-3
CASRALGSGETGDTQYF
TGCGCCAGCAGGGCCCTCGGTAGCGGGGAGACAGGAGATACGCAGTATTTT
>TRBV12-3/TRBV12-4|NA|NA|TRBJ2-6
CASSLEVAGANVLTF
TGTGCCAGCAGTTTAGAGGTGGCTGGGGCCAACGTCCTGACTTTC
>TRBV4-2|many|NA|TRBJ2-1
CASSQDMGEGNEQFF
TGTGCCAGCAGCCAAGATATGGGGGAAGGCAATGAGCAGTTCTTC
>TRBV4-1|few|NA|TRBJ1-1
CASSLLGQQNTEAFF
TGCGCCAGCAGCCTCTTGGGACAACAGAACACTGAAGCTTTCTTT
>TRBV20-1|few|NA|TRBJ1-4
CSAPGEKLFF
TGCAGTGCTCCCGGTGAAAAACTGTTTTTT
>TRBV15|NA|TRBD1|TRBJ2-5
CATSKRTGKETQYF
TGTGCCACCAGCAAGAGGACAGGGAAAGAGACCCAGTACTTC
>TRBV29-1|many|NA|TRBJ2-1
CSVDSQGNEQFF
TGCAGCGTTGACTCCCAAGGGAATGAGCAGTTCTTC
>TRBV5-1|many|TRBD1|TRBJ2-1
CASSPDRGEQFF
TGCGCCAGCAGTCCGGACAGGGGGGAGCAGTTCTTC
>TRBV9|few|NA|TRBJ1-2
CASSVASFGGYYGYTF
TGTGCCAGCAGCGTAGCTTCTTTCGGGGGATACTATGGCTACACCTTC
>TRBV4-2|many|TRBD1|TRBJ2-7
CASSQVRDSFYEQYF
TGTGCCAGCAGCCAAGTCCGGGACAGCTTCTACGAGCAGTACTTC
>TRBV7-3|many|TRBD1|TRBJ2-3
CASSLLGQGSTDTQYF
TGTGCCAGCAGCTTACTGGGACAGGGGAGCACAGATACGCAGTATTTT
>TRBV12-3/TRBV12-4|NA|NA|TRBJ2-1
CASSPGRETGQFF
TGTGCCAGCAGTCCGGGACGCGAGACTGGGCAGTTCTTC